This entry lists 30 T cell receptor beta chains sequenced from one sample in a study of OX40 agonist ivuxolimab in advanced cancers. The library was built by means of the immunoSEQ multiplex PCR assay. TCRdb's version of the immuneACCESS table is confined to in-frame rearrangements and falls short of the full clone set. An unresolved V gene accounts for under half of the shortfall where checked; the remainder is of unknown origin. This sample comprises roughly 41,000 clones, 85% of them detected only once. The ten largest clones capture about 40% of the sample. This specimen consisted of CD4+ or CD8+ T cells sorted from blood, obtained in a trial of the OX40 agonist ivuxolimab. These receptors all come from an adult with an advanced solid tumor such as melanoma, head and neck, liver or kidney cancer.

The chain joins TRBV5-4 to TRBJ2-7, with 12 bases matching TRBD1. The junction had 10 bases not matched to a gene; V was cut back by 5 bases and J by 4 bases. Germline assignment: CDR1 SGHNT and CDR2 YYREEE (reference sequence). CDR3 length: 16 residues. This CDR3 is CASSPKSGQGAYEQYF. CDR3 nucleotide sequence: TGTGCCAGCAGTCCCAAGTCGGGACAGGGGGCATACGAGCAGTACTTC.

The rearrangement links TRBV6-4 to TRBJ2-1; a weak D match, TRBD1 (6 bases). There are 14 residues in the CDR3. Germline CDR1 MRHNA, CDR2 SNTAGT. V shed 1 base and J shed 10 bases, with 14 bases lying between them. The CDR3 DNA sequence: TGTGCCAGCAGTGACTTTTCCAGGGGTGGCGAGCAGTTCTTC. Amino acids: CASSDFSRGGEQFF.

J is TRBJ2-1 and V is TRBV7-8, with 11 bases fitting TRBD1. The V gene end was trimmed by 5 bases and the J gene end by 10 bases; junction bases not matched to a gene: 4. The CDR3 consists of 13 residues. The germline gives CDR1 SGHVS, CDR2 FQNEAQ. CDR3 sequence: CASSRDRGDEQFF. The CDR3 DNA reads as TGTGCCAGCAGCAGGGACAGGGGGGACGAGCAGTTCTTC.

The CDR3 bases are TGCGCCAGCAGCCCTCGTGGGTTCGGGGAGCTGTTTTTT. This translates into CASSPRGFGELFF. The rearrangement joins TRBV4-1 to TRBJ2-2; D remains unclear. The ends were cut back, 4 bases at V and 7 bases at J, with 10 bases in the middle. The CDR3 extends over 13 amino acids. Germline-derived CDR1 and CDR2 are MGHRA and YSYEKL.

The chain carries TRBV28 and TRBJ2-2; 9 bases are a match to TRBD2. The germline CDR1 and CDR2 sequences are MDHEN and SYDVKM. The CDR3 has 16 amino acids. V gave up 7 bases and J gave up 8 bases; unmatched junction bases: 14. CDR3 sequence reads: CASTRADSGGSGELFF. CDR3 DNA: TGTGCCAGCACCCGAGCGGATAGCGGGGGATCTGGGGAGCTGTTTTTT.

In DNA form, the CDR3 reads TGTGCCAGCAGTCCAGTAGGGGCGCATAATGAAAAACTGTTTTTT. Protein product: CASSPVGAHNEKLFF. The V gene is TRBV6-1, the J gene TRBJ1-4; D is perhaps TRBD1 (5 bases). Germline V gene data show CDR1 as MNHNS and CDR2 as SASEGT. The length of the CDR3 is 15 residues. V lost 5 bases to trimming and J lost 4 bases, with 14 bases between them.

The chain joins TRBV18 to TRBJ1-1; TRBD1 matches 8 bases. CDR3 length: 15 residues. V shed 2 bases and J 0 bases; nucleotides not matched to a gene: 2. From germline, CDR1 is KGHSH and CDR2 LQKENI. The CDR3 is CASSPGTGMNTEAFF. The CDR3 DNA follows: TGTGCCAGCTCACCAGGGACAGGCATGAACACTGAAGCTTTCTTT.

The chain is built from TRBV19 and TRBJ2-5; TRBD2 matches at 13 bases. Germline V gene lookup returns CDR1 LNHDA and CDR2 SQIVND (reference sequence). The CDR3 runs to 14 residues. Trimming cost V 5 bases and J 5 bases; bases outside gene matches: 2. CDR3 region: CASSEGLAGETQYF. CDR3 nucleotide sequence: TGTGCCAGTAGTGAGGGACTAGCGGGGGAGACCCAGTACTTC.

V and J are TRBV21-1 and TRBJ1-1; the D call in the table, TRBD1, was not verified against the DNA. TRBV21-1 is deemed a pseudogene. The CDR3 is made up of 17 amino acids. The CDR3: CASSKSGSGGDDTEAFF. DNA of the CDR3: TGTGCCAGCAGCAAAAGTGGGTCAGGGGGCGATGACACTGAAGCTTTCTTT.

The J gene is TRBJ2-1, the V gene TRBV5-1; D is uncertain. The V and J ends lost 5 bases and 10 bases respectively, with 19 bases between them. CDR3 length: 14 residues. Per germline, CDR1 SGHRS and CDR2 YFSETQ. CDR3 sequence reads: CASRPGASSEEQFF. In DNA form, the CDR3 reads TGCGCCAGCAGGCCTGGCGCGAGTTCGGAGGAGCAGTTCTTC.

The CDR3 sequence is CASSPQTSGGRETQYF. The CDR3 bases are TGTGCCAGCAGTCCCCAAACTAGCGGGGGGAGGGAGACCCAGTACTTC. V and J are TRBV28 and TRBJ2-5; 12 bases agree with TRBD2. Trimming removed 5 bases from V and 5 bases from J; junction bases left unmatched: 9. The CDR3 totals 16 residues. Germline V gives CDR1 MDHEN, CDR2 SYDVKM.

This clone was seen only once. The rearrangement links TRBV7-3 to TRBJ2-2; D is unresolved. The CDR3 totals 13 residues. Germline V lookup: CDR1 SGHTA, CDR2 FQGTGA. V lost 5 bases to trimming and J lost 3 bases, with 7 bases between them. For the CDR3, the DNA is TGTGCCAGCAGCCCCCTACACACCGGGGAGCTGTTTTTT. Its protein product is CASSPLHTGELFF.

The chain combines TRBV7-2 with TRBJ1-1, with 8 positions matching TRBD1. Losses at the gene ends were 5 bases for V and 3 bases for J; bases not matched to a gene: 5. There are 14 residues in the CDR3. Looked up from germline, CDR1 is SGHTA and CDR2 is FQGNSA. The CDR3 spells CASSVQGADTEAFF. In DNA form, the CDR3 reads TGTGCCAGCAGCGTCCAGGGGGCGGACACTGAAGCTTTCTTT. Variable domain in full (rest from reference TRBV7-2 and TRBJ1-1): GAGVSQSPSNKVTEKGKDVELRCDPISGHTALYWYRQSLGQGLEFLIYFQGNSAPDKSGLPSDRFSAERTGGSVSTLTIQRTQQEDSAVYLCASSVQGADTEAFFGQGTRLTVV.

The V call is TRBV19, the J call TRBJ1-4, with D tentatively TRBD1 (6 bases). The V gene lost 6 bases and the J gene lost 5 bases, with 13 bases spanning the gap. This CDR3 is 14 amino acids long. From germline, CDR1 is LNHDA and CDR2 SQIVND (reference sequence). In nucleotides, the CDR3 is TGTGCCAGTAGCGGGGGCGGAACCAATGAAAAACTGTTTTTT. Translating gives CASSGGGTNEKLFF.

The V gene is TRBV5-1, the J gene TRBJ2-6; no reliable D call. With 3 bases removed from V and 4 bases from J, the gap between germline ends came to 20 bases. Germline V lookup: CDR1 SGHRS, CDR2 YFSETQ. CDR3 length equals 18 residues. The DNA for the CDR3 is TGCGCCAGCAGCTCTAAAGAAAACGGGTTCTCCGGGGCCAACGTCCTGACTTTC. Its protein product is CASSSKENGFSGANVLTF.

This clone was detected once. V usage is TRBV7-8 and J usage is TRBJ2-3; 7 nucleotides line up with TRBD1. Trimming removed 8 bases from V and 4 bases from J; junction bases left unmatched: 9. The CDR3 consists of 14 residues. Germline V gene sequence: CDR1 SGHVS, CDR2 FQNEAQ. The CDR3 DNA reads TGTGCCAGCTCAAGACAGGGCGGCTCAGATACGCAGTATTTT. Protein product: CASSRQGGSDTQYF.

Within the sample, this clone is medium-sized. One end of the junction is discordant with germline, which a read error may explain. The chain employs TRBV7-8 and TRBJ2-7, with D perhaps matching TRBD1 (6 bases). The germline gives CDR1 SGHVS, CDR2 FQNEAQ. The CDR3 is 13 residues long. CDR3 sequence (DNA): TGTGCCAGCAGCCTAGGACTTGGGGGCGAGGAGTACTTC. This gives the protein CASSLGLGGEEYF.

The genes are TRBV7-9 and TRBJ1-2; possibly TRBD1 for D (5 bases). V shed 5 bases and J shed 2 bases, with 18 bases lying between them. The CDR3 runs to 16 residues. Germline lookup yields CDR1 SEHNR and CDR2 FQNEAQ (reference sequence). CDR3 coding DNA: TGTGCCAGCAGCCCTCTCCCTAGGGGCGGGAACTATGGCTACACCTTC. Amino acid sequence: CASSPLPRGGNYGYTF.

The CDR3 spells CASSVAMGQGYGANVLTF. CDR3 nucleotide sequence: TGTGCCAGCAGCGTAGCTATGGGACAGGGGTACGGGGCCAACGTCCTGACTTTC. The J gene is TRBJ2-6, the V gene TRBV9; TRBD1 aligns across 10 bases. With 0 bases clipped from V and 4 bases from J, the junction kept 7 bases outside the gene matches. Looked up from germline, CDR1 is SGDLS and CDR2 is YYNGEE. CDR3 length equals 18 residues.

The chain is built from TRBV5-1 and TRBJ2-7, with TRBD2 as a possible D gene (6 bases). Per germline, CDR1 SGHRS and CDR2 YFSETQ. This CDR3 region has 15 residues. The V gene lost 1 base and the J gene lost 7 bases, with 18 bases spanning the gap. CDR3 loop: CASSLFDSRAGEQYF. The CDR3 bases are TGCGCCAGCAGCTTGTTCGACTCTAGGGCGGGGGAGCAGTACTTC.

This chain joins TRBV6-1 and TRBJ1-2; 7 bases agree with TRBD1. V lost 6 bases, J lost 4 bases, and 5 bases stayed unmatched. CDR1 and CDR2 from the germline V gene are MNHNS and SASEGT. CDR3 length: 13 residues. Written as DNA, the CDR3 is TGTGCCAGCAGAGGGGGCCCCGGCTATGGCTACACCTTC. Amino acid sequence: CASRGGPGYGYTF.

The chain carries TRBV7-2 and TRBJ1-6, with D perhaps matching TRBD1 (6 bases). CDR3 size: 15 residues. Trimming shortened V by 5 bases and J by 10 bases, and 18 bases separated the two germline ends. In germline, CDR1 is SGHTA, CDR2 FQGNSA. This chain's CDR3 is CASSQPPGQGSPLHF. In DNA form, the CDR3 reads TGTGCCAGCAGCCAACCGCCGGGACAAGGATCACCCCTCCACTTT.

The CDR3 here is CASSQDLTGAGTEAFF. CDR3 bases: TGCGCCAGCAGCCAAGACCTGACAGGCGCGGGTACTGAAGCTTTCTTT. V usage is TRBV5-1 and J usage is TRBJ1-1; D may be TRBD1 (6 bases). CDR3 length: 16 amino acids. Germline V gene lookup returns CDR1 SGHRS and CDR2 YFSETQ. Trimming removed 4 bases at V and 5 bases at J, with 21 bases between.

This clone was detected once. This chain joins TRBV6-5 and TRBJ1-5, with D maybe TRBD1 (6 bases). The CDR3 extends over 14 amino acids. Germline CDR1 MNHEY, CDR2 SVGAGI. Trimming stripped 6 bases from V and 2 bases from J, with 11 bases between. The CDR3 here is CASRGPGGNQPQHF. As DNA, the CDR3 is TGTGCCAGCAGAGGACCAGGGGGCAATCAGCCCCAGCATTTT.

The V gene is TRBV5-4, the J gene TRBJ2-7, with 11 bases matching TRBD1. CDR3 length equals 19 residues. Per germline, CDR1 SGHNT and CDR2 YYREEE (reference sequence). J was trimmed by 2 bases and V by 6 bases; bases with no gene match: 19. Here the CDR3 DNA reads TGTGCCAGCACCTCGAATAGAATGGGAACGGGACAGGGGGCCTACGAGCAGTACTTC. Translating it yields CASTSNRMGTGQGAYEQYF.

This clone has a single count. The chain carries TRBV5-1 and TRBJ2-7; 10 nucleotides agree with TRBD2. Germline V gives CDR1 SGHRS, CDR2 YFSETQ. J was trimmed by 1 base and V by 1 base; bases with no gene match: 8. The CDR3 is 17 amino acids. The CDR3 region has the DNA TGCGCCAGCAGCTTGCAGCCTAGCGGGAGTCATTCCTACGAGCAGTACTTC. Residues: CASSLQPSGSHSYEQYF.

Written as DNA, the CDR3 is TGTGCCAGCAGCACCGGGCCCAACAGGGCCCAGTACTTC. Encoded protein: CASSTGPNRAQYF. The chain links TRBV7-3 to TRBJ2-5; a possible D gene is TRBD1 (6 bases). The V gene lost 5 bases and the J gene lost 9 bases, with 16 bases spanning the gap. The CDR3 totals 13 residues. The V gene's germline CDR1 is SGHTA and CDR2 FQGTGA.

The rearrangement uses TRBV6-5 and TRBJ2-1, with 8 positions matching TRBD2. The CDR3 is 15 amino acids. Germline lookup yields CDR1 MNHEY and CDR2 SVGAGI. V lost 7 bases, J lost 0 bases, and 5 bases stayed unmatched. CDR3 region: CASTRGGSSYNEQFF. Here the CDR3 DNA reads TGTGCCAGCACCCGGGGGGGGAGCTCCTACAATGAGCAGTTCTTC.

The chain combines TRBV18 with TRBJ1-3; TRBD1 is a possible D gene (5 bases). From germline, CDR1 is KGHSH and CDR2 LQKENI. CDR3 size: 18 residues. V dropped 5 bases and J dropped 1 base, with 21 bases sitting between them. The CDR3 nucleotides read TGTGCCAGCTCAGAAACTTGGGGGACCCCGGGATCTGGAAACACCATATATTTT. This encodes CASSETWGTPGSGNTIYF.

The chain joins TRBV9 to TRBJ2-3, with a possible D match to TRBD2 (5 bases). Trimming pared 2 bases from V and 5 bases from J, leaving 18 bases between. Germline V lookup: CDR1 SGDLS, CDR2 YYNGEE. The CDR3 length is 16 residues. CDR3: CASSVLDIPRGDTQYF. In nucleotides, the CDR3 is TGTGCCAGCAGCGTGTTAGACATCCCTCGGGGAGATACGCAGTATTTT.